Listed below are T cell receptor beta chains from one sample, sequenced in a study of T cell repertoires in cytomegalovirus infection. Antigens of these TCRs are unknown. TCRdb recomputed calls from the reads with MiXCR, one row per CDR3 protein. The data hold 100,000 or so distinct CDR3 sequences, with roughly 41% observed a single time. The specimen was CD8+ T cells from cultured PBMCs, collected from culture after CMV antigen stimulation. These receptors all stem from a human donor in good health (CMV status not recorded). Some clones in this sample may be carry-over from other donors' samples. The CDR3 runs from the conserved cysteine through the conserved F or W. The D gene is left open where the match is weak. Size is omitted from some rows. Given values are once, few, many or a class for expanded clones.

>TRBJ2-2|TRBD1|TRBV27|.
TGTGCCAGCAGTTTAACAGGGGGGACAGGAGTATCAGGGGAGCTGTTTTTT
CASSLTGGTGVSGELFF
>TRBJ2-7|TRBD1|TRBV7-2|.
TGTGCCAGCAGCTTATGGGGACAGGGTACCTACGAGCAGTACTTC
CASSLWGQGTYEQYF
>TRBJ1-6|.|TRBV4-1|few
TGCGCCAGCAGCCAAAGGACAGAACCCCTCCACTTT
CASSQRTEPLHF
>TRBJ2-3|.|TRBV12-3/TRBV12-4|few
TGTGCCAGCCGCGATCAGAACACAGATACGCAGTATTTT
CASRDQNTDTQYF
>TRBJ1-4|TRBD1|TRBV12-3/TRBV12-4|.
TGTGCCAGCAGTTCCGGACAGGGCATTGGAGAAAAACTGTTTTTT
CASSSGQGIGEKLFF
>TRBJ2-7|TRBD1|TRBV6-5|.
TGTGCCAGCAGTTCCCAGGGGGCCCACTCCTACGAGCAGTACTTC
CASSSQGAHSYEQYF
>TRBJ1-2|.|TRBV7-9|.
TGTGCCAGCAGCTTTTCCCCACCTTCGGCTTTAGCTAACTATGGCTACACCTTC
CASSFSPPSALANYGYTF
>TRBJ2-1|.|TRBV2|many
TGTGCCCTCAGACAAGGGCCCTACAATGAGCAGTTCTTC
CALRQGPYNEQFF
>TRBJ2-3|.|TRBV27|many
TGTGCCAGCAGTTTCAACCGGGACTCGACAGATACGCAGTATTTT
CASSFNRDSTDTQYF
>TRBJ2-1|.|TRBV19|.
TGTGCCAGTAGTATTGGGGGGACGTCCTACAATGAGCAGTTCTTC
CASSIGGTSYNEQFF
>TRBJ2-7|.|TRBV19|few
TGTGCCAGTAGTGCAGGACTCGCCGCCTACGAGCAGTACTTC
CASSAGLAAYEQYF
>TRBJ1-1|.|TRBV19|.
TGTGCCAGTAAAAAGGCAGGGAACACTGAAGCTTTCTTT
CASKKAGNTEAFF
>TRBJ1-4|.|TRBV20-1|.
TGCAGTGCCTTACGAGACAGAGCAACTAATGAAAAACTGTTTTTT
CSALRDRATNEKLFF
>TRBJ1-3|.|TRBV6-9|.
TGTGCCAGCAGTTATTCGCCCGACGCCCCCAGGGCCACCATATATTTT
CASSYSPDAPRATIYF
>TRBJ2-7|TRBD1|TRBV7-8|many
TGTGCCAGCAGCTCGCAACGCAGGGGGTCAGGCGAGCAGTACTTC
CASSSQRRGSGEQYF
>TRBJ2-2|.|TRBV5-4|many
TGTGCCAGCAGCTTACCCGGCAGGGGGAACACCGGGGAGCTGTTTTTT
CASSLPGRGNTGELFF
>TRBJ2-5|.|TRBV19|many
TGTGCCAGTAGTATTCAAGCAGGGGCAGGGGAGACCCAGTACTTC
CASSIQAGAGETQYF
>TRBJ2-1|.|TRBV12-3/TRBV12-4|once
TGTGCCAGCACCCCTGACAGGAATAAGGGGCAGTTCTTC
CASTPDRNKGQFF
>TRBJ2-3|TRBD2|TRBV7-8|few
TGTGCCAGCAGCTTAGAACTAGCGGGGGGGCCAAATACGCAGTATTTT
CASSLELAGGPNTQYF
>TRBJ1-5|.|TRBV4-2|.
TGTGCCAGCAGCCAAGACACGCTCCCCGGGACGGAAAGCAATCAGCCCCAGCATTTT
CASSQDTLPGTESNQPQHF
>TRBJ2-5|TRBD2|TRBV7-2|few
TGTGCCAGCAGCTTAGCGGGACTAGCGGGGGGGCCGATCGAAGAGACCCAGTACTTC
CASSLAGLAGGPIEETQYF
>TRBJ2-1|.|TRBV30|.
TGTGCCTGGAGTGAGAATGAGCAGTTCTTC
CAWSENEQFF
>TRBJ2-3|TRBD2|TRBV28|.
TGTGCCACCCGATCGGGGGGGGGGGATACGCAGTATTTT
CATRSGGGDTQYF
>TRBJ1-2|TRBD1|TRBV7-9|.
TGTGCCAGCAGCTCCGGACAGGGGGAAACTGGCTACACCTTC
CASSSGQGETGYTF
>TRBJ2-1|.|TRBV28|few
TGTGCCAGCTCAGGACTGGGAGTTTGGGATGAGCAGTTCTTC
CASSGLGVWDEQFF
>TRBJ2-1|.|TRBV27|many
TGTGCCAGCAGTTTAGGCAGGGGCGATGAGCAGTTCTTC
CASSLGRGDEQFF
>TRBJ2-5|TRBD2|TRBV5-5|few
TGTGCCAGCAGCTTGCGGCTAGCGGGGGGTCCGTACCAAGAGACCCAGTACTTC
CASSLRLAGGPYQETQYF
>TRBJ1-2|TRBD1|TRBV6-5|.
TGTGCCAGCAGCTCCTCCGGGACAGGGAGCCATGGCTACACCTTC
CASSSSGTGSHGYTF
>TRBJ2-7|.|TRBV12-3/TRBV12-4|.
TGTGCCAGCAGTTTGGTACCGGACAATTCCTACGAGCAGTACTTC
CASSLVPDNSYEQYF
>TRBJ1-5|TRBD1|TRBV6-2/TRBV6-3|.
TGTGCCAGCAGTTGGACAGGGTTATGGTCGCCCCAGCATTTT
CASSWTGLWSPQHF
>TRBJ2-6|.|TRBV28|.
TGTGCCAGCAGTTTGGAGTGGGGACCTGGGGCCAACGTCCTGACTTTC
CASSLEWGPGANVLTF
>TRBJ2-3|TRBD2|TRBV7-4|.
TGTGCCAGCAGCCCAACTAGCGGGGGGGCCATTTTAAGCACAGATACGCAGTATTTT
CASSPTSGGAILSTDTQYF
>TRBJ2-1|TRBD2|TRBV19|many
TGTGCCAGTAGGGCGGGGGGGCCCGGTGAGCAGTTCTTC
CASRAGGPGEQFF
>TRBJ1-5|.|TRBV4-3|.
TGCGCCAGCAGCCAAGAGTCGAGGGACGGAGGATATCAGCCCCAGCATTTT
CASSQESRDGGYQPQHF
>TRBJ2-1|.|TRBV28|.
TGTGCCAGCAGTGGTCTGGGGGCAAAGGACGAGCAGTTCTTC
CASSGLGAKDEQFF
>TRBJ1-6|TRBD1|TRBV19|.
TGTGCCAGTAGTATAGGGACAGGGTATTCACCCCTCCACTTT
CASSIGTGYSPLHF
>TRBJ2-7|.|TRBV27|.
TGTGCCAGCAGTTCTTGGGACACTATCTACGAGCAGTACTTC
CASSSWDTIYEQYF
>TRBJ2-7|TRBD1|TRBV19|.
TGTGCCAGTGGGGGACAGGCCCCCTACGAGCAGTACTTC
CASGGQAPYEQYF
>TRBJ2-5|TRBD2|TRBV12-3/TRBV12-4|.
TGTGCCAGCACCCCGGATGCTAGCGGGTTCCAAGAGACCCAGTACTTC
CASTPDASGFQETQYF
>TRBJ2-3|.|TRBV7-6|.
TGTGCCAGCAGTTCCTCGGGCAGTAGCACAGATACGCAGTATTTT
CASSSSGSSTDTQYF
>TRBJ1-2|.|TRBV29-1|.
TGCAGCGTTGAGGGGATTACTTATGGCAGGACCTTC
CSVEGITYGRTF
>TRBJ1-5|TRBD1|TRBV29-1|few
TGCAGCGTTACCGGGGACAGGGGCCTCAATCAGCCCCAGCATTTT
CSVTGDRGLNQPQHF
>TRBJ2-3|.|TRBV7-2|many
TGTGCCAGCAGCTCTCTAATTTTAAATACGCAGTATTTT
CASSSLILNTQYF
>TRBJ2-1|.|TRBV4-1|.
TGCGCCAGCAGCCAAGGCGTCCTGAATGAGCAGTTCTTC
CASSQGVLNEQFF